This T cell receptor beta chain was identified in a study of blood T cell repertoires in COVID-19. Study context: From T cells, B-cell-depleted T cells, or PBMCs came the material, which was cDNA or gDNA.

All enrollees were about 18 to 89 years old and from about 24 US areas. Participants' own reports of clinical history determined their cohort assignment. The CDR3 has 11 amino acids. Germline V lookup: CDR1 GTSNPN, CDR2 SVGIG (reference sequence). With 5 bases removed from V and 7 bases from J, the gap between germline ends came to 10 bases. Repertoires were generated with immunoSEQ multiplex PCR, while TCRdb's copy carries only in-frame clones and drops some. The data show around 330,000 clones, with 89% seen just once and approximately 5% held by the top ten. The sequence derives from a man aged 60 to 75 who had recovered from COVID-19. The gene calls are TRBV30 and TRBJ2-3; D may be TRBD2 (6 bases). Sequenced: PBMCs or T cells enriched from blood (not recorded which). In DNA form, the CDR3 reads TGTGCCTGGGCGGGGAAGCATACGCAGTATTTT. Its translation: CAWAGKHTQYF.